This paragraph covers one T cell receptor beta chain sequence. This clonotype has only a few counts. Its antigen remains unidentified. This may come from a read error, since a much larger clone is one base off. Amplification of TCR beta CDR3 regions was carried out from RNA transcripts. For the first round of RT-PCR on the TCR CDR3, the HTBI primer set was used together with the Qiagen OneStep RT-PCR kit. Libraries were constructed in a second round of multiplex PCR, after which size selection and purification were performed. Libraries were sequenced paired-end with 100 bp reads on an Illumina HiSeq2000. The original pipeline was this. SOAPnuke was used to process the raw data, with reads discarded if the reads contained adapters or uncalled bases, had a mean Phred below 15, or lacked an exact constant-primer or identifier match. High-quality paired reads were merged using COPE v1.2.5, and each unique nucleotide sequence was defined as a clonotype. MiTCR v1.1 was used to align clonotypes to the IMGT TRBV, TRBD and TRBJ reference segments. Analysis was restricted to V-J combinations with a frequency above 0.0001, which covered 99% to 99.2% of repertoires. The TCS score was defined as the ratio of F50 (clonal expansion) to E x V (chaos), calculated using BLOSUM62-based TCRdist between CDR3 peptides within each V-J. Welch's t-statistics and random forest reduced around 510 V-J features to fewer than 15, which were used in a naive Bayes classifier (R e1071). TCRdb redid the processing of the public reads, applying fastp at Q25 and MiXCR, and retained in-frame beta chains. Every distinct CDR3 protein forms one entry, paired with its most common genes and DNA. V and J calls and clone size were set by TCRdb, not the authors. The sample profile shows nearly 600,000 distinct CDR3 sequences; around 13% of them were found once. The ten largest clonotypes hold roughly 6.2% of the sample.

The data are from a study of T cells in Graves' hyperthyroidism and ophthalmopathy (dated by TCRdb to the late 2010s). Concerning the study at large: Peripheral blood was collected at initial diagnosis, before any treatment. The paper describes TCR Vbeta CDR3 sequencing of 120 to 150 peripheral blood samples, made up of about 41 ophthalmopathy patients, more than 70 hyperthyroidism patients and approximately 17 progressor patients. Prospective prediction of ophthalmopathy was tested in an independent validation cohort consisting of 18 hyperthyroidism patients and around 16 patients who later progressed to ophthalmopathy. After sampling, hyperthyroidism patients received methimazole starting at 30 mg daily, and ophthalmopathy patients received high-dose intravenous methylprednisolone. For training and testing, the 110 or so patients in the discovery cohort were randomly divided in a 7:3 ratio. Thyroid tissue and blood T-cell repertoires from six Graves' hyperthyroidism patients were also compared in the study. A discovery cohort of about a hundred patients, 43 with Graves' ophthalmopathy and 57 with stable Graves' hyperthyroidism, was used to find distinguishing TCR V-J signatures.

Overall study outcomes, separate from this receptor: In cross-validation, a model built on a 13 V-J signature told ophthalmopathy apart from stable hyperthyroidism with 87.88% sensitivity and about 81% specificity, and in testing the same model reached 80%/75%. During validation, the model predicted progression to ophthalmopathy a median of roughly six months ahead of onset, with around 71% sensitivity and more than 72% specificity. Most expanded thyroid clonotypes (frequency above 0.001) were also detected in blood, a finding suggesting that blood repertoires may reflect thyroid immune responses. Sample size was not statistically predetermined, and investigators were not blinded to group allocation.

Hyperthyroidism patients were newly diagnosed, had a disease duration of under 2 months, and were aged 18 to 65 years. Patients with uncontrolled infections, other autoimmune diseases, pregnancy or lactation were excluded. Clinical symptoms, serum thyroxine and TRAb, thyroid ultrasound, and orbital computed tomography formed the basis for the diagnoses. For progressor patients, blood was drawn at the first diagnosis of hyperthyroidism, before any ophthalmopathy symptoms had appeared. PBMCs were isolated from 10 ml of fresh peripheral blood by Ficoll-Paque density gradient centrifugation. Progressor patients were initially diagnosed with Graves' hyperthyroidism and developed ophthalmopathy during follow-up. Total RNA was extracted with Trizol reagent, and quality was checked on an Agilent 2100 Bioanalyzer. This sequence was found in a woman aged 30 to 39 with Graves' hyperthyroidism that later progressed to Graves' ophthalmopathy. Material: blood.

The CDR3 has the sequence CASKKRADTQYF. The nucleotide sequence reads as follows: TGTGCCAGCAAGAAACGCGCAGATACGCAGTATTTT. Recombination linked TRBV12-3 or TRBV12-4 to TRBJ2-3, with no confident D gene call. The junction shows trimming of 7 bases on V and 4 bases on J, plus 9 bases between the germline ends. There are 12 amino acids in the CDR3, from cysteine to phenylalanine inclusive. The DNA shown is the 36-base CDR3, in frame from base 1.